These 8 T cell receptor beta chains came from one sample sequenced in a study of identical twins. Via MiXCR, TCRdb re-called the 5' RACE reads, giving one row per CDR3 protein. The sample has 550,000 to 700,000 distinct CDR3 sequences, just under 10% seen once. This sample was also put to use in a study of yellow fever vaccine responses in identical twins.

The specimen sequenced was PBMCs. These receptors were obtained from a young woman in good health.

This clonotype has more than one count but fewer than ten. The chain employs TRBV7-2 and TRBJ2-7, with a possible D match to TRBD1 (5 bases). CDR1 is SGHTA, CDR2 FQGNSA, per germline. The ends were cut back, 1 base at V and 7 bases at J, with 17 bases in the middle. This CDR3 region has 15 residues. The CDR3 nucleotides read TGTGCCAGCAGCTTAGGAACAGGATCTCGTCGGGAGCAGTACTTC. Translating gives CASSLGTGSRREQYF. Full variable domain (missing parts from reference TRBV7-2 and TRBJ2-7): GAGVSQSPSNKVTEKGKDVELRCDPISGHTALYWYRQSLGQGLEFLIYFQGNSAPDKSGLPSDRFSAERTGGSVSTLTIQRTQQEDSAVYLCASSLGTGSRREQYFGPGTRLTVT.

The genes are TRBV29-1 and TRBJ2-7, with 8 bases fitting TRBD1. The J segment lost 6 bases and the V segment lost 7 bases, leaving 8 bases of the junction unmatched. Germline loops: CDR1 SQVTM, CDR2 ANQGSEA. The CDR3 covers 12 residues. The CDR3 DNA reads TGCAGCGCCGGACAGGGCGAGATCGAGCAGTACTTC. Translation: CSAGQGEIEQYF.

The V call is TRBV7-2, the J call TRBJ2-1, with TRBD1 identical over 7 bases. CDR3 length: 14 residues. The V segment lost 5 bases and the J segment 9 bases; nucleotides outside the gene matches: 10. Looked up from germline, CDR1 is SGHTA and CDR2 is FQGNSA. The CDR3 nucleotides are TGTGCCAGCAGCGAGACCTGGACAGGAAGTGAGCAGTTCTTC. Its translation: CASSETWTGSEQFF.

This clonotype has more than one count but fewer than ten. The rearrangement links TRBV4-3 to TRBJ2-5, with 12 bases aligning to TRBD2. Per the germline V gene, CDR1 is LGHNA and CDR2 is YSLEER. V trimming: 5 bases; J trimming: 6 bases; junction bases outside the gene matches: 7. CDR3 length: 15 residues. The CDR3 nucleotides are TGCGCCAGCAGCGCGACTAGCGGGAGTCTTAAGACCCAGTACTTC. This sequence encodes CASSATSGSLKTQYF.

This clonotype has more than one count but fewer than ten. The chain employs TRBV6-2 or TRBV6-3 and TRBJ2-7, with TRBD2 identical over 9 bases. The CDR3 contains 14 residues. Germline lookup yields CDR1 MNHEY and CDR2 SVGEGT. Trimming took 6 bases from V and 3 from J; bases not matched to a gene: 6. CDR3 protein: CASSRLAVNYEQYF. The CDR3 bases are TGTGCCAGCAGCCGACTAGCGGTTAACTACGAGCAGTACTTC.

This clonotype was counted many times. The rearrangement uses TRBV12-3 or TRBV12-4 and TRBJ2-2; 11 nucleotides match TRBD2. CDR3 length: 16 amino acids. V was clipped by 4 bases and J by 6 bases; unmatched bases: 7. The CDR3 coding sequence is TGTGCCAGCAGTTCCTTTAGCGGGGGGGCTTCCGGGGAGCTGTTTTTT. This sequence encodes CASSSFSGGASGELFF.

There are many counts of this clonotype. This rearrangement joins TRBV4-1 to TRBJ1-1, with D perhaps matching TRBD1 (5 bases). CDR1 is MGHRA and CDR2 is YSYEKL in the germline V gene. Trimming took 1 base from V and 0 from J, leaving 9 bases between them. The CDR3 length is 15 residues. This CDR3 reads CASSQVGDLNTEAFF. CDR3 DNA: TGCGCCAGCAGCCAAGTGGGGGATCTGAACACTGAAGCTTTCTTT.

The chain has TRBV5-1 and TRBJ2-7, with D maybe TRBD2 (5 bases). Germline V gives CDR1 SGHRS, CDR2 YFSETQ. This CDR3 has 13 amino acids. The V end lost 5 bases, the J end lost 2 bases, and 11 bases lay between the germline ends. The CDR3, as DNA: TGCGCCAGCAGACCAGTGGGAGCCTACGAGCAGTACTTC. Translation: CASRPVGAYEQYF.